This T cell receptor (beta chain) was retrieved from a study of metastatic and nonmetastatic thyroid tumors. Thyroid surgery took place with no prior treatment in any patient. Germline CDR1 reads KGHDR; CDR2 reads SFDVKD. The CDR3 is 14 residues long. V gave up 4 bases and J gave up 2 bases, with 9 bases separating them. General study results and limits: Patients with malignant thyroid tumors reportedly had significantly higher TCR beta diversity than those with benign nodules, in blood and tumor.

This clone appeared many times. Its antigen remains unknown. Original processing methods: Between-group CDR3 differences, defined by clinicopathological status, yielded a distant-metastasis classifier for papillary thyroid cancer. TCRdb re-called the PCR reads with MiXCR. The V and J calls come from TCRdb's annotation, not from the publication. The table records approximately 70,000 clones, roughly 4.1% of them present only once. Material: blood. The TCR originated in a female donor with papillary thyroid cancer or a benign thyroid nodule (not recorded which). Some clones in this sample may be carry-over from other donors' samples. The gene calls are TRBV24-1 and TRBJ2-3; the D is unclear. CDR3 residues: CATSDPTFTDTQYF. CDR3 bases: TGTGCCACCAGTGACCCGACTTTCACAGATACGCAGTATTTT.